A selection of T cell receptor beta chains follows, all from one sample in a study of control samples from healthy donors and cancer patients. Using immunoSEQ multiplex PCR, the repertoire was profiled, and TCRdb retains in-frame clones only, with some absent. Seen here are 95,000 to 150,000 clones, approximately 89% observed once, and the top ten hold approximately 8%. The specimen was blood. Source of these receptors: a woman aged 18-29 years in good health. CDR3s include the opening cysteine and the closing phenylalanine or tryptophan. D genes are given only for firm matches. Only some rows state a clone size, as once, few, many or a class for expanded clones.

j_call: TRBJ2-5; clone_size: .; d_call: TRBD2; v_call: TRBV7-9; cdr3_aa: CASSSTSGGAQTQYF; cdr3_nt: TGTGCCAGCAGTTCTACCAGCGGGGGGGCACAGACCCAGTACTTC
j_call: TRBJ2-7; clone_size: .; d_call: .; v_call: TRBV18; cdr3_aa: CASSAGPSYEQYF; cdr3_nt: TGTGCCAGCTCGGCCGGGCCCTCCTACGAGCAGTACTTC
j_call: TRBJ2-1; clone_size: .; d_call: TRBD2; v_call: TRBV7-9; cdr3_aa: CASSLGLAGARQFF; cdr3_nt: TGTGCCAGCAGCTTAGGCCTAGCGGGAGCCAGGCAGTTCTTC
j_call: TRBJ1-1; clone_size: .; d_call: .; v_call: TRBV29-1; cdr3_aa: CSVDPGTEAFF; cdr3_nt: TGCAGCGTCGACCCGGGGACCGAAGCTTTCTTT
j_call: TRBJ1-2; clone_size: .; d_call: .; v_call: TRBV27; cdr3_aa: CASSQDRQYYTF; cdr3_nt: TGTGCCAGCAGTCAAGATAGACAGTACTACACCTTC
j_call: TRBJ2-4; clone_size: few; d_call: .; v_call: TRBV4-2; cdr3_aa: CASSQRFISGEAKNIQYF; cdr3_nt: TGTGCCAGCAGCCAAAGATTCATAAGCGGCGAGGCCAAAAACATTCAGTACTTC
j_call: TRBJ2-5; clone_size: .; d_call: TRBD1; v_call: TRBV7-9; cdr3_aa: CASSLTDRGLQETQYF; cdr3_nt: TGTGCCAGCAGCTTAACGGACAGGGGCCTCCAAGAGACCCAGTACTTC
j_call: TRBJ1-2; clone_size: few; d_call: .; v_call: TRBV4-3; cdr3_aa: CASAQDSSYGYTF; cdr3_nt: TGCGCCAGCGCGCAGGACAGCAGCTATGGCTACACCTTC
j_call: TRBJ2-1; clone_size: .; d_call: TRBD1; v_call: TRBV5-1; cdr3_aa: CAGSLVRWQGARNEQFF; cdr3_nt: TGCGCCGGCAGCTTGGTTCGGTGGCAGGGGGCGCGAAATGAGCAGTTCTTC
j_call: TRBJ1-2; clone_size: .; d_call: .; v_call: TRBV7-9; cdr3_aa: CASSLWTEHGYTF; cdr3_nt: TGTGCCAGCAGCTTATGGACAGAACATGGCTACACCTTC
j_call: TRBJ1-5; clone_size: .; d_call: TRBD1; v_call: TRBV7-8; cdr3_aa: CASSLVEGANQPQHF; cdr3_nt: TGTGCCAGCAGCCTCGTGGAGGGGGCCAATCAGCCCCAGCATTTT
j_call: TRBJ2-2; clone_size: .; d_call: .; v_call: TRBV9; cdr3_aa: CASSVEVPGELFF; cdr3_nt: TGTGCCAGCAGCGTAGAGGTTCCCGGGGAGCTGTTTTTT
j_call: TRBJ1-3; clone_size: few; d_call: .; v_call: TRBV7-2; cdr3_aa: CASSPLGPTGNTIYF; cdr3_nt: TGTGCCAGCAGCCCCTTAGGGCCAACTGGAAACACCATATATTTT
j_call: TRBJ1-1; clone_size: .; d_call: TRBD1; v_call: TRBV30; cdr3_aa: CAWSNTGGTEAFF; cdr3_nt: TGTGCCTGGAGTAACACAGGGGGAACTGAAGCTTTCTTT
j_call: TRBJ2-1; clone_size: .; d_call: TRBD1; v_call: TRBV24-1; cdr3_aa: CATSDADRGAYNEQFF; cdr3_nt: TGTGCCACCAGTGATGCCGACAGGGGAGCTTACAATGAGCAGTTCTTC
j_call: TRBJ1-2; clone_size: once; d_call: TRBD1; v_call: TRBV12-5; cdr3_aa: CASGLVRGLDRGYGYTF; cdr3_nt: TGTGCTAGTGGTTTGGTACGGGGTCTTGACAGGGGCTATGGCTACACCTTC
j_call: TRBJ1-5; clone_size: once; d_call: .; v_call: TRBV28; cdr3_aa: CASRVGGHNQPQHF; cdr3_nt: TGTGCCAGCAGAGTGGGAGGCCACAATCAGCCCCAGCATTTT
j_call: TRBJ2-2; clone_size: .; d_call: .; v_call: TRBV6-5; cdr3_aa: CASGYWTGELFF; cdr3_nt: TGTGCCAGCGGATACTGGACCGGGGAGCTGTTTTTT
j_call: TRBJ2-1; clone_size: .; d_call: .; v_call: TRBV7-2; cdr3_aa: CASSLADSDSYNEQFF; cdr3_nt: TGTGCCAGCAGCTTAGCCGACAGCGACTCCTACAATGAGCAGTTCTTC
j_call: TRBJ2-7; clone_size: .; d_call: TRBD2; v_call: TRBV7-8; cdr3_aa: CASSLRGTSGGVGEQYF; cdr3_nt: TGTGCCAGCAGCCTTAGAGGAACTAGCGGGGGAGTCGGCGAGCAGTACTTC
j_call: TRBJ2-3; clone_size: .; d_call: .; v_call: TRBV3-1/TRBV3-2; cdr3_aa: CASSQDPPSTDTQYF; cdr3_nt: TGTGCCAGCAGCCAAGATCCCCCTAGCACAGATACGCAGTATTTT
j_call: TRBJ2-7; clone_size: .; d_call: .; v_call: TRBV5-5; cdr3_aa: CASSLITSSYEQYF; cdr3_nt: TGTGCCAGCAGCTTGATAACGAGCTCCTACGAGCAGTACTTC
j_call: TRBJ2-2; clone_size: .; d_call: TRBD2; v_call: TRBV5-1; cdr3_aa: CASSFGTSGRARGQNGELFF; cdr3_nt: TGCGCCAGCAGCTTTGGGACTAGCGGGAGGGCCCGAGGCCAAAACGGGGAGCTGTTTTTT
j_call: TRBJ1-4; clone_size: .; d_call: .; v_call: TRBV18; cdr3_aa: CASSPPATQGYEKLFF; cdr3_nt: TGTGCCAGCTCACCACCGGCGACACAGGGTTACGAAAAACTGTTTTTT
j_call: TRBJ2-7; clone_size: .; d_call: TRBD2; v_call: TRBV28; cdr3_aa: CASSLGLAATSSYEQYF; cdr3_nt: TGTGCCAGCAGTTTAGGACTAGCGGCTACTAGCTCCTACGAGCAGTACTTC
j_call: TRBJ1-3; clone_size: .; d_call: .; v_call: TRBV19; cdr3_aa: CASSIGHTYSGNTIYF; cdr3_nt: TGTGCCAGTAGTATCGGACACACATACTCTGGAAACACCATATATTTT
j_call: TRBJ1-1; clone_size: once; d_call: .; v_call: TRBV19; cdr3_aa: CASSIGRERNTEAFF; cdr3_nt: TGTGCCAGTAGTATAGGAAGGGAGAGAAACACTGAAGCTTTCTTT
j_call: TRBJ2-4; clone_size: .; d_call: .; v_call: TRBV28; cdr3_aa: CASSLGQPLAKNIQYF; cdr3_nt: TGTGCCAGCAGTTTGGGGCAGCCTCTAGCCAAAAACATTCAGTACTTC
j_call: TRBJ1-5; clone_size: .; d_call: .; v_call: TRBV29-1; cdr3_aa: CSVGDQPQHF; cdr3_nt: TGCAGCGTTGGAGATCAGCCCCAGCATTTT
j_call: TRBJ2-1; clone_size: .; d_call: TRBD2; v_call: TRBV28; cdr3_aa: CASSLFLKTSGVYNEQFF; cdr3_nt: TGTGCCAGCAGTTTATTCCTCAAGACTAGCGGGGTATACAATGAGCAGTTCTTC
j_call: TRBJ1-1; clone_size: .; d_call: .; v_call: TRBV9; cdr3_aa: CASSPHGTEAFF; cdr3_nt: TGTGCCAGCAGCCCCCACGGCACTGAAGCTTTCTTT
j_call: TRBJ2-1; clone_size: .; d_call: TRBD2; v_call: TRBV2; cdr3_aa: CASIRSRGGLAGAREQFF; cdr3_nt: TGTGCCAGCATCCGATCCAGGGGCGGACTAGCGGGAGCGCGTGAGCAGTTCTTC
j_call: TRBJ2-2; clone_size: .; d_call: .; v_call: TRBV11-2; cdr3_aa: CASSSPRTLGTGELFF; cdr3_nt: TGTGCCAGCAGCTCGCCGAGGACTCTGGGGACCGGGGAGCTGTTTTTT
j_call: TRBJ1-3; clone_size: .; d_call: .; v_call: TRBV10-2; cdr3_aa: CASSGDPGLGNTIYF; cdr3_nt: TGCGCCAGCAGTGGGGATCCGGGGCTGGGAAACACCATATATTTT
j_call: TRBJ2-5; clone_size: .; d_call: TRBD1; v_call: TRBV7-2; cdr3_aa: CASSLARQGVKTQYF; cdr3_nt: TGTGCCAGCAGCTTAGCCAGGCAGGGGGTAAAGACCCAGTACTTC
j_call: TRBJ1-2; clone_size: .; d_call: TRBD1; v_call: TRBV19; cdr3_aa: CASSTRDRSYNTF; cdr3_nt: TGTGCCAGTAGTACCCGGGACAGGTCCTATAACACCTTC
j_call: TRBJ2-7; clone_size: .; d_call: TRBD1; v_call: TRBV7-2; cdr3_aa: CASSRQGATYEQYF; cdr3_nt: TGTGCCAGCTCCCGACAGGGGGCTACCTACGAGCAGTACTTC
j_call: TRBJ1-3; clone_size: .; d_call: TRBD1; v_call: TRBV30; cdr3_aa: CAWSVLGQGSGNTIYF; cdr3_nt: TGTGCCTGGAGTGTATTAGGACAGGGGTCTGGAAACACCATATATTTT
j_call: TRBJ2-1; clone_size: .; d_call: TRBD2; v_call: TRBV7-2; cdr3_aa: CASSLAGGLAGRPYNEQFF; cdr3_nt: TGTGCCAGCAGCTTAGCGGGGGGACTAGCGGGACGCCCCTACAATGAGCAGTTCTTC
j_call: TRBJ2-3; clone_size: .; d_call: .; v_call: TRBV3-1/TRBV3-2; cdr3_aa: CASSQGRTSTDTQYF; cdr3_nt: TGTGCCAGCAGCCAAGGCAGGACTAGCACAGATACGCAGTATTTT
j_call: TRBJ1-5; clone_size: .; d_call: .; v_call: TRBV5-6; cdr3_aa: CASSLGGAHQPQHF; cdr3_nt: TGTGCCAGCAGCTTAGGGGGGGCCCATCAGCCCCAGCATTTT
j_call: TRBJ2-1; clone_size: .; d_call: .; v_call: TRBV28; cdr3_aa: CASSPPQAREQFF; cdr3_nt: TGTGCCAGCAGTCCCCCCCAAGCCAGGGAGCAGTTCTTC
j_call: TRBJ2-7; clone_size: .; d_call: TRBD1; v_call: TRBV18; cdr3_aa: CASSPGQVSSYEQYF; cdr3_nt: TGTGCCAGCTCACCAGGACAGGTGAGCTCCTACGAGCAGTACTTC
j_call: TRBJ2-2; clone_size: .; d_call: .; v_call: TRBV7-9; cdr3_aa: CASSSPGAAANTGELFF; cdr3_nt: TGTGCCAGCAGCTCACCAGGGGCAGCCGCGAACACCGGGGAGCTGTTTTTT
j_call: TRBJ2-5; clone_size: .; d_call: TRBD2; v_call: TRBV7-2; cdr3_aa: CASSLRTSALQETQYF; cdr3_nt: TGTGCCAGCAGCTTGCGGACTAGCGCCCTACAAGAGACCCAGTACTTC
j_call: TRBJ2-7; clone_size: .; d_call: TRBD2; v_call: TRBV5-1; cdr3_aa: CASSQPGLAGGYSYEQYF; cdr3_nt: TGCGCCAGCAGCCAACCTGGACTAGCGGGAGGCTACTCCTACGAGCAGTACTTC
j_call: TRBJ2-2; clone_size: few; d_call: TRBD2; v_call: TRBV7-2; cdr3_aa: CASSFKRLAGPNHTGELFF; cdr3_nt: TGTGCCAGCAGCTTCAAGAGACTAGCGGGCCCGAACCACACCGGGGAGCTGTTTTTT
j_call: TRBJ2-7; clone_size: .; d_call: .; v_call: TRBV6-5; cdr3_aa: CASSYIRGSSYEQYF; cdr3_nt: TGTGCCAGCAGTTATATAAGGGGTTCGTCCTACGAGCAGTACTTC
j_call: TRBJ1-2; clone_size: .; d_call: .; v_call: TRBV27; cdr3_aa: CASRRGPNYGYTF; cdr3_nt: TGTGCCAGCAGACGGGGACCCAACTATGGCTACACCTTC
j_call: TRBJ2-7; clone_size: few; d_call: .; v_call: TRBV10-3; cdr3_aa: CAISEPKQRKLGQLITHYYEQYF; cdr3_nt: TGTGCCATCAGTGAGCCTAAACAACGTAAATTGGGACAATTAATTACTCACTACTACGAGCAGTACTTC
j_call: TRBJ2-3; clone_size: .; d_call: .; v_call: TRBV5-1; cdr3_aa: CASSGGSGTYTDTQYF; cdr3_nt: TGCGCCAGCAGCGGAGGCTCAGGGACTTACACAGATACGCAGTATTTT
j_call: TRBJ2-3; clone_size: .; d_call: .; v_call: TRBV11-1; cdr3_aa: CASSLMATSTDTQYF; cdr3_nt: TGTGCCAGCAGCTTAATGGCGACGAGCACAGATACGCAGTATTTT
j_call: TRBJ2-7; clone_size: .; d_call: .; v_call: TRBV18; cdr3_aa: CASSPVRGEQYF; cdr3_nt: TGTGCCAGCTCACCGGTAAGGGGCGAGCAGTACTTC
j_call: TRBJ2-1; clone_size: .; d_call: TRBD2; v_call: TRBV25-1; cdr3_aa: CASSSGVTYNEQFF; cdr3_nt: TGTGCCAGCAGTAGCGGGGTTACCTACAATGAGCAGTTCTTC
j_call: TRBJ1-4; clone_size: once; d_call: .; v_call: TRBV27; cdr3_aa: CASSLRQDGNEKLFF; cdr3_nt: TGTGCCAGCAGTCTGAGACAGGACGGTAATGAAAAACTGTTTTTT
j_call: TRBJ2-2; clone_size: .; d_call: .; v_call: TRBV5-6; cdr3_aa: CASSFATGLRELFF; cdr3_nt: TGTGCCAGCAGCTTCGCGACAGGCCTCCGGGAGCTGTTTTTT
j_call: TRBJ2-5; clone_size: .; d_call: TRBD2; v_call: TRBV11-1; cdr3_aa: CASRRTSGGAETQYF; cdr3_nt: TGTGCCAGCCGAAGGACTAGCGGGGGGGCAGAGACCCAGTACTTC
j_call: TRBJ2-5; clone_size: .; d_call: .; v_call: TRBV2; cdr3_aa: CASTGLEETQYF; cdr3_nt: TGTGCCTCTACGGGACTTGAAGAGACCCAGTACTTC
j_call: TRBJ2-3; clone_size: medium-sized; d_call: .; v_call: TRBV7-8; cdr3_aa: CASSLGGGGTDTQYF; cdr3_nt: TGTGCCAGCAGCCTCGGGGGCGGGGGCACAGATACGCAGTATTTT
j_call: TRBJ2-1; clone_size: .; d_call: .; v_call: TRBV9; cdr3_aa: CASSVVGSFNEQFF; cdr3_nt: TGTGCCAGCAGCGTGGTAGGCTCCTTCAATGAGCAGTTCTTC